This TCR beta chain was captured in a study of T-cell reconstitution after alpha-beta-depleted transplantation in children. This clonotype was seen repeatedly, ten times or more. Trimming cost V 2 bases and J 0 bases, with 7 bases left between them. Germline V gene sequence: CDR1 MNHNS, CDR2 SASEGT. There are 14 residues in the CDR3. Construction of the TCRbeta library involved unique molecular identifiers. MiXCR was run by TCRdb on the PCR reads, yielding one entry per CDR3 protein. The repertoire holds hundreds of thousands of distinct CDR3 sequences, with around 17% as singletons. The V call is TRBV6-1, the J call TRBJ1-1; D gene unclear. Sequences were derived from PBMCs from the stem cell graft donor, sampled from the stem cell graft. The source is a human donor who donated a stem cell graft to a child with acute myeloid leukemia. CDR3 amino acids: CASSEWSLNTEAFF. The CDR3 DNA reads TGTGCCAGCAGTGAATGGTCCCTGAACACTGAAGCTTTCTTT.